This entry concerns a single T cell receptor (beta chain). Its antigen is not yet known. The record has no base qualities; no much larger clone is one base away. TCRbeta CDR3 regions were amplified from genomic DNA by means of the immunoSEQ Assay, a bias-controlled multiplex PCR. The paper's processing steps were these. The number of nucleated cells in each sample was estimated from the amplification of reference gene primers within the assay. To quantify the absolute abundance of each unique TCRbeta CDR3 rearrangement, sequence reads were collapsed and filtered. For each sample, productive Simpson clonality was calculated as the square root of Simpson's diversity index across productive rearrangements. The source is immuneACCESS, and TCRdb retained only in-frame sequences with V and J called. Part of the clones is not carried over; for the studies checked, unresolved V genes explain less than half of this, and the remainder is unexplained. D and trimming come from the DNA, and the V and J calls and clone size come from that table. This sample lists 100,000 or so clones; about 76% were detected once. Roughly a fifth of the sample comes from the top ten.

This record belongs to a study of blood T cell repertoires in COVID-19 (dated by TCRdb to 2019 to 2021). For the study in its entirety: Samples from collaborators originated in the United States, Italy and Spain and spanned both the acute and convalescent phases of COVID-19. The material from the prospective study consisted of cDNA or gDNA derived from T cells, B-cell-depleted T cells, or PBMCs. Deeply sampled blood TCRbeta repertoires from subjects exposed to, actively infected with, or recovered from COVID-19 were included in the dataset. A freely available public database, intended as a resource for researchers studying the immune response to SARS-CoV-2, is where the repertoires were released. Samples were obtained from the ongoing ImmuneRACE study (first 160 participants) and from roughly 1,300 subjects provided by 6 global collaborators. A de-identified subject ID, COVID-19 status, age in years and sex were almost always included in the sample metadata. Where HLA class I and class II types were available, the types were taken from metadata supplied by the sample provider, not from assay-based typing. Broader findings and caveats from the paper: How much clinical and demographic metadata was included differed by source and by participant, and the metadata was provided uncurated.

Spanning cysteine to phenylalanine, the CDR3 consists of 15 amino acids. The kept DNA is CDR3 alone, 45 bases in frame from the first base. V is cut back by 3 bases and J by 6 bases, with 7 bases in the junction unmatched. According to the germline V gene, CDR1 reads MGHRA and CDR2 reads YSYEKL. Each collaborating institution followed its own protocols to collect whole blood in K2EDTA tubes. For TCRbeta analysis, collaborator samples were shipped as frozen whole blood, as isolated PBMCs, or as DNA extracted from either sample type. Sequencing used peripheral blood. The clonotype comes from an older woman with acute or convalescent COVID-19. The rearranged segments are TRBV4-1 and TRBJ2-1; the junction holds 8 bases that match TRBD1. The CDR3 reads CASSHVGQGSNEQFF. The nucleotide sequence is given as TGCGCCAGCAGCCACGTCGGACAGGGAAGCAATGAGCAGTTCTTC.